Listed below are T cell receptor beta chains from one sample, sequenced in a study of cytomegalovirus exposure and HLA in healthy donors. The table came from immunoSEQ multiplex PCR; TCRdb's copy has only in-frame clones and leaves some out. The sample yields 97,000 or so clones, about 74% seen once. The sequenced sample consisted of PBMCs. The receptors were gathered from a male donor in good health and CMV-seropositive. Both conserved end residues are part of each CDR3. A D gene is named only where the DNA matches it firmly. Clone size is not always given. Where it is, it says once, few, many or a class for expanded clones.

CDR3nt: TGTGCCAGCAGCTTCGGACAGGGGGCGCATGGCTACACCTTC
CDR3aa: CASSFGQGAHGYTF
abundance: .
v_gene: TRBV5-5
d_gene: TRBD1
j_gene: TRBJ1-2

CDR3nt: TGTGCCAGCAGCCTCTCAACAGGGGGCGCCTATGGCTACACCTTC
CDR3aa: CASSLSTGGAYGYTF
abundance: .
v_gene: TRBV6-5
d_gene: TRBD1
j_gene: TRBJ1-2

CDR3nt: TGTGCCAGCCGAGTATCTGGTGACAGCCGCGGAAAACTGTTTTTT
CDR3aa: CASRVSGDSRGKLFF
abundance: .
v_gene: TRBV7-9
d_gene: .
j_gene: TRBJ1-4

CDR3nt: TGCAGCGTTGATCTCCTTTCCTACAATGAGCAGTTCTTC
CDR3aa: CSVDLLSYNEQFF
abundance: .
v_gene: TRBV29-1
d_gene: .
j_gene: TRBJ2-1

CDR3nt: TGTGCCAGCAGTATCTCGGACGGGGGCTACGAGCAGTACTTC
CDR3aa: CASSISDGGYEQYF
abundance: .
v_gene: TRBV11-2
d_gene: .
j_gene: TRBJ2-7

CDR3nt: TGTGCCAGCAGCTTAGCGGAGAACGAGCAGTACTTC
CDR3aa: CASSLAENEQYF
abundance: .
v_gene: TRBV11-2
d_gene: .
j_gene: TRBJ2-7

CDR3nt: TGCAGCGTTGCTAAGGGGGTGGTTGTAGGAGAGACCCAGTACTTC
CDR3aa: CSVAKGVVVGETQYF
abundance: .
v_gene: TRBV29-1
d_gene: .
j_gene: TRBJ2-5

CDR3nt: TGTGCCAGCAGCCGGGGACAGGATAACACTGAAGCTTTCTTT
CDR3aa: CASSRGQDNTEAFF
abundance: .
v_gene: TRBV5-4
d_gene: TRBD1
j_gene: TRBJ1-1

CDR3nt: TGTGCCAGTAGTCCCAAGGACTTTGGGACCTACGAGCAGTACTTC
CDR3aa: CASSPKDFGTYEQYF
abundance: .
v_gene: TRBV19
d_gene: .
j_gene: TRBJ2-7

CDR3nt: TGTGCCAGCAAGCGGGACTACACCGGGGAGCTGTTTTTT
CDR3aa: CASKRDYTGELFF
abundance: few
v_gene: TRBV2
d_gene: TRBD2
j_gene: TRBJ2-2

CDR3nt: TGTGCCAGCAGCGGAGCGGAGGCGAACACCGGGGAGCTGTTTTTT
CDR3aa: CASSGAEANTGELFF
abundance: .
v_gene: TRBV9
d_gene: .
j_gene: TRBJ2-2

CDR3nt: TGTGCCAGCAGGGACAGGGGGCAGGGGAACACTGAAGCTTTCTTT
CDR3aa: CASRDRGQGNTEAFF
abundance: .
v_gene: TRBV6-5
d_gene: TRBD1
j_gene: TRBJ1-1

CDR3nt: TGTGCCAGCAGTTACTCGGGGGCTAACTCTGGAAACACCATATATTTT
CDR3aa: CASSYSGANSGNTIYF
abundance: once
v_gene: TRBV6-5
d_gene: .
j_gene: TRBJ1-3

CDR3nt: TGTGCCAGCAGCTTCCGCGACTCGAACTACGAGCAGTACTTC
CDR3aa: CASSFRDSNYEQYF
abundance: .
v_gene: TRBV5-5
d_gene: .
j_gene: TRBJ2-7

CDR3nt: TGCGCCAGCAGCAGGGGGACAGGGCTTAGCACAGATACGCAGTATTTT
CDR3aa: CASSRGTGLSTDTQYF
abundance: .
v_gene: TRBV5-1
d_gene: TRBD1
j_gene: TRBJ2-3

CDR3nt: TGTGCCAGCAGTGAAGGGACAGGGGACAAAAACATTCAGTACTTC
CDR3aa: CASSEGTGDKNIQYF
abundance: few
v_gene: TRBV6-1
d_gene: TRBD1
j_gene: TRBJ2-4

CDR3nt: TGTGCCAGCAGCTTAGTACCTATGGACAGGGGGGACTACGAGCAGTACTTC
CDR3aa: CASSLVPMDRGDYEQYF
abundance: .
v_gene: TRBV7-8
d_gene: TRBD1
j_gene: TRBJ2-7

CDR3nt: TGTGCCAGCAGCGCCCAGGCTAGCGGGGGACCAAACTCCTACGAGCAGTACTTC
CDR3aa: CASSAQASGGPNSYEQYF
abundance: .
v_gene: TRBV7-2
d_gene: TRBD2
j_gene: TRBJ2-7